The 18 T cell receptor beta chains presented below share a single source sample, sequenced in a study of T-cell reconstitution after alpha-beta-depleted transplantation in children. Researchers prepared the TCRbeta library using unique molecular identifiers, the study reports. Each CDR3 protein is one row after TCRdb ran MiXCR on the PCR reads. This sample has approximately 240,000 distinct CDR3 sequences, with under 9.5% found just once. The sequenced sample was PBMCs from the stem cell graft donor, obtained from the stem cell graft. The receptors were sampled from a human donor who donated a stem cell graft to a child with acute lymphoblastic leukemia.

The sample holds a few counts of this clonotype. The chain couples TRBV18 to TRBJ1-5, with 7 nucleotides matching TRBD1. The CDR3 is 16 amino acids. J was trimmed by 6 bases and V by 2 bases; bases with no gene match: 10. Per the germline V gene, CDR1 is KGHSH and CDR2 is LQKENI. The CDR3 nucleotides read TGTGCCAGCTCACCAGCCCCCAGCAGGGGGGCTCAGCCCCAGCATTTT. This encodes CASSPAPSRGAQPQHF.

This clonotype came up a few times. The V and J genes are TRBV20-1 and TRBJ1-2; 8 positions match TRBD1. The length of the CDR3 is 13 residues. Germline values: CDR1 DFQATT, CDR2 SNEGSKA (reference sequence). The junction had 9 bases not matched to a gene; V was cut back by 5 bases and J by 7 bases. CDR3 nucleotides: TGCAGTGCTGCCGCGACAGGGGTCGGTGGCTACACCTTC. Protein product: CSAAATGVGGYTF.

This chain uses TRBV4-2 with TRBJ1-1, with D hard to call. The ends were cut back, 0 bases at V and 1 base at J, with 21 bases in the middle. CDR1 and CDR2 (germline): LGHNA, YNFKEQ. The CDR3 totals 19 residues. The CDR3 spells CASSQDSGPMGSRNTEAFF. The DNA of the CDR3 is TGTGCCAGCAGCCAAGATTCCGGACCCATGGGCTCTCGGAACACTGAAGCTTTCTTT.

This clonotype was detected only a few times. The V call is TRBV10-3, the J call TRBJ1-5, with D perhaps matching TRBD1 (5 bases). CDR1 and CDR2 (germline): ENHRY, SYGVKD. With 2 bases removed from V and 0 bases from J, the gap between germline ends came to 8 bases. The CDR3 is made up of 15 amino acids. This CDR3 reads CAISEGDSSNQPQHF. The CDR3 nucleotides read TGTGCCATCAGTGAGGGCGACAGTAGCAATCAGCCCCAGCATTTT.

This rearrangement joins TRBV29-1 to TRBJ2-5, with 9 bases fitting TRBD1. The CDR3 spans 15 residues. J lost 5 bases, V lost 5 bases, and 12 bases had no gene match. Germline lookup yields CDR1 SQVTM and CDR2 ANQGSEA. The CDR3 protein is CSVPRDRVDFETQYF. CDR3 sequence (DNA): TGCAGCGTTCCTAGGGACAGGGTTGATTTCGAGACCCAGTACTTC.

Ten or more counts support this clonotype. At one end the junction does not follow the germline gene, possibly because of a read error. The rearrangement joins TRBV29-1 to TRBJ1-2; D remains ambiguous. Germline CDR1 and CDR2: SQVTM and ANQGSEA. This CDR3 region has 8 residues. CDR3 in DNA: TGCAGCGTTGAAGTCGGGGATTTC. Its translation is CSVEVGDF.

Many counts were recorded for this clonotype. This chain joins TRBV5-1 and TRBJ1-1, with D possibly TRBD1 on 5 matching bases. The CDR3 sequence is 16 residues long. V was trimmed by 4 bases and J by 5 bases, leaving 21 bases between them. Per the germline V gene, CDR1 is SGHRS and CDR2 is YFSETQ. The CDR3 bases are TGCGCCAGCAGCCTACCCCGTCCAGGGATGGGGACTGAAGCTTTCTTT. Protein product: CASSLPRPGMGTEAFF.

The chain is built from TRBV12-3 or TRBV12-4 and TRBJ1-5; TRBD1 matches 10 bases. The junction had 5 bases not matched to a gene; V was cut back by 5 bases and J by 7 bases. The CDR3 loop spans 14 amino acids. The CDR3 reads CASSQGTGVQPQHF. CDR3 DNA sequence: TGTGCCAGCAGTCAAGGGACAGGGGTCCAGCCCCAGCATTTT.

V and J are TRBV7-6 and TRBJ2-1; maybe TRBD1 (5 bases). V lost 4 bases, J lost 5 bases, and 12 bases lay in between. CDR1 is SGHVS, CDR2 FNYEAQ, per germline. The CDR3 covers 14 residues. As DNA, the CDR3 is TGTGCCAGCAGCTCCAGCCTAGGGGACAATGAGCAGTTCTTC. Amino acids: CASSSSLGDNEQFF.

Ten or more counts support this clonotype. The J gene is TRBJ1-6, the V gene TRBV10-3; TRBD1 matches 7 bases. V shed 8 bases, J shed 6 bases, and the junction held 1 base outside the gene matches. Germline V gene data show CDR1 as ENHRY and CDR2 as SYGVKD. This CDR3 is 12 amino acids long. This CDR3 reads CAIGDSNSPLHF. CDR3 bases: TGTGCCATCGGGGACAGTAATTCACCCCTCCACTTT.

This clonotype was recorded at least ten times. The gene calls are TRBV5-1 and TRBJ1-2; no clear D. CDR3 length equals 13 residues. V gave up 3 bases and J gave up 8 bases, with 14 bases separating them. Germline V gene lookup returns CDR1 SGHRS and CDR2 YFSETQ. This CDR3 is CASSYDLGLGYTF. In DNA form, the CDR3 reads TGCGCCAGCAGCTATGACCTCGGGCTGGGCTACACCTTC.

This chain links TRBV3-1 with TRBJ1-4; D is unresolved. V was clipped by 5 bases and J by 5 bases, with 9 bases between them. Germline CDR1 reads LGHDT; CDR2 reads YNNKEL (reference sequence). This CDR3 comprises 13 residues. Here the CDR3 reads CASSFGENEKLFF. The CDR3 DNA reads as TGTGCCAGCAGCTTCGGGGAAAATGAAAAACTGTTTTTT.

The sample holds many counts of this clonotype. A read error may account for a junction end that differs from germline. The genes are TRBV5-1 and TRBJ1-1; 7 nucleotides align to TRBD1. Germline lookup yields CDR1 SGHRS and CDR2 YFSETQ. This CDR3 contains 13 residues. The CDR3 bases are TGTGCCAGCAGTTTATCAGGGGGCACTGAAGCTTTCTTT. Amino acids: CASSLSGGTEAFF.

This clonotype was seen repeatedly, ten times or more. The CDR3 nucleotides are TGTGCCAGCAGCCTCGGCGGGGGGCTGGTTGAAGCTTTCTTT. This translates into CASSLGGGLVEAFF. The chain uses TRBV11-2 and TRBJ1-1; tentative D call: TRBD1 (6 bases). V was trimmed by 5 bases and J by 7 bases, leaving 17 bases between them. There are 14 residues in the CDR3. The germline V gene has CDR1 SGHAT and CDR2 FQNNGV.

The J gene is TRBJ1-4, the V gene TRBV20-1; D remains unclear. This CDR3 has 14 residues. Looked up from germline, CDR1 is DFQATT and CDR2 is SNEGSKA (reference sequence). V lost 0 bases and J 4 bases, leaving 9 bases between the germline ends. The CDR3 is CSARETYNNEKLFF. Here the CDR3 DNA reads TGCAGTGCTAGAGAGACATATAATAATGAAAAACTGTTTTTT.

This clonotype turned up a few times. The gene calls are TRBV27 and TRBJ1-1; no clear D gene. This CDR3 comprises 14 residues. Trimming shortened V by 7 bases and J by 11 bases, and 23 bases separated the two germline ends. Germline V CDR1 and CDR2: MNHEY, SMNVEV (reference sequence). In DNA form, the CDR3 reads TGTGCCAGCACCTTAAGGGCTGACGGGAGCGACGCTTTCTTT. It yields the protein CASTLRADGSDAFF.

The CDR3 coding sequence is TGCAGTGCTAGAGTTCTTGGGGGAGGGGGCACTGAAGCTTTCTTT. It specifies CSARVLGGGGTEAFF. V is TRBV20-1 and J is TRBJ1-1, with TRBD1 as a possible D gene (6 bases). The germline V gene encodes CDR1 DFQATT and CDR2 SNEGSKA (reference sequence). The germline V and J ends were trimmed by 1 base and 4 bases, with 16 bases remaining between them. This CDR3 has 15 amino acids.

This clonotype occurred a few times. The chain uses TRBV6-1 and TRBJ2-3, with TRBD2 matching over 7 bases. CDR3 size: 15 residues. V was clipped by 5 bases and J by 2 bases; unmatched bases: 7. Germline lookup yields CDR1 MNHNS and CDR2 SASEGT. CDR3 bases: TGTGCCAGCAGTCCGAAGCGGGGTGCCACAGATACGCAGTATTTT. Its translation is CASSPKRGATDTQYF.